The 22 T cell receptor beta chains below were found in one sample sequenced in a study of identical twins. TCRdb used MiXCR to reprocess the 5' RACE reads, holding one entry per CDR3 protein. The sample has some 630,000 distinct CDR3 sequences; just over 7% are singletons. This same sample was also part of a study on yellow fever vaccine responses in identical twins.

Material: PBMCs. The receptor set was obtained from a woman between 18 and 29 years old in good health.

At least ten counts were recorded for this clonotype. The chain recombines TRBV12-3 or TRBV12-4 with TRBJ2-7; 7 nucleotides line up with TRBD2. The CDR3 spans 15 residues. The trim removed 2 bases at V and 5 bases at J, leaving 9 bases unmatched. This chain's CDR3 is CASSLSGGRGNEQYF. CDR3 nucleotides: TGTGCCAGCAGTTTATCGGGCGGGAGAGGGAACGAGCAGTACTTC.

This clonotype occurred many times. CDR3 sequence reads: CATSDQSPANTGELFF. The CDR3 region has the DNA TGTGCCACCAGTGATCAGAGTCCCGCGAACACCGGGGAGCTGTTTTTT. The chain couples TRBV24-1 to TRBJ2-2; D gene ambiguous. Trimming left V 3 bases short and J 0 bases short, with 10 bases between. Germline CDR1 is KGHDR and CDR2 is SFDVKD. This CDR3 has 16 residues.

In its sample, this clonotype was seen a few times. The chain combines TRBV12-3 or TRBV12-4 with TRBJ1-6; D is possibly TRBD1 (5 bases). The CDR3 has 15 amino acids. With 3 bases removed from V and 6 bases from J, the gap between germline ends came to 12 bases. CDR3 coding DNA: TGTGCCAGCAGTTTCGGGCAGGGAACTAATTCACCCCTCCACTTT. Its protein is CASSFGQGTNSPLHF.

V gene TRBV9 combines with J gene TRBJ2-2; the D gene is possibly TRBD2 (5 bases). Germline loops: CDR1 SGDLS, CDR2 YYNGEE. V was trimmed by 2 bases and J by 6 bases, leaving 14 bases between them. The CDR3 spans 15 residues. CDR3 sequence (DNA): TGTGCCAGCAGCGTCCTTGGGCGGGCGTCCGGGGAGCTGTTTTTT. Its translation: CASSVLGRASGELFF.

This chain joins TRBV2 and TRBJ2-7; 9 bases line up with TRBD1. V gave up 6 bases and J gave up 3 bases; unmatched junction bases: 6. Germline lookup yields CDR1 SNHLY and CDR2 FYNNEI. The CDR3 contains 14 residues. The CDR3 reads CASSSDRGRYEQYF. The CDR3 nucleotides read TGTGCCAGCAGCTCGGACAGGGGCCGCTACGAGCAGTACTTC.

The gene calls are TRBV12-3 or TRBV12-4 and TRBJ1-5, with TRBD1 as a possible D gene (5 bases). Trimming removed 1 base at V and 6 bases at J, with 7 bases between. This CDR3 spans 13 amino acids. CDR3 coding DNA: TGTGCCAGCAGTTTAGACAGGAGTCAGCCCCAGCATTTT. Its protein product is CASSLDRSQPQHF.

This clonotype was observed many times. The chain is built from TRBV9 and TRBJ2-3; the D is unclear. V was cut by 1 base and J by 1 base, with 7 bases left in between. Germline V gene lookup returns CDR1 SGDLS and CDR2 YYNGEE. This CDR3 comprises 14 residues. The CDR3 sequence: CASSVKGRTDTQYF. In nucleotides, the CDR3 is TGTGCCAGCAGCGTAAAAGGTCGCACAGATACGCAGTATTTT.

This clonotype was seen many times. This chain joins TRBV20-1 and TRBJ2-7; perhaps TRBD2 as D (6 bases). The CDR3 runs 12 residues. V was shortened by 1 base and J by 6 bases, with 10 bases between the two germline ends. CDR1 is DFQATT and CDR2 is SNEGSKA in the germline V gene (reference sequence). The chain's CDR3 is CSARGTTPEQYV. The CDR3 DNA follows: TGCAGTGCTAGAGGGACTACCCCCGAGCAGTACGTC.

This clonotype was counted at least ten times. The DNA for the CDR3 is TGTGCCAGCAGGCCTCCGGGACAGCTTATCTATGGCTACACCTTC. Its protein is CASRPPGQLIYGYTF. The chain links TRBV2 to TRBJ1-2; 7 bases fit TRBD1. CDR3 length: 15 amino acids. Losses at the gene ends were 6 bases for V and 4 bases for J; bases not matched to a gene: 11. CDR1 and CDR2 (germline): SNHLY, FYNNEI.

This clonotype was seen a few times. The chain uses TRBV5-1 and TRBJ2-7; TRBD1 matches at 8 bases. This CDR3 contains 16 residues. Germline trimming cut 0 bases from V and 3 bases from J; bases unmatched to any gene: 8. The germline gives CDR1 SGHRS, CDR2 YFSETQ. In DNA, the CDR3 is TGCGCCAGCAGCTTGGCGACAGGGGTGAAGTTCTACGAGCAGTACTTC. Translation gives CASSLATGVKFYEQYF.

In DNA, the CDR3 is TGTGCCAGCAGCCAAGGGTATAGCGGGGGCCAAACAGGGCAGTATTTT. Translating it yields CASSQGYSGGQTGQYF. J is TRBJ2-3 and V is TRBV3-1; 9 bases map to TRBD2. Germline values: CDR1 LGHDT, CDR2 YNNKEL (reference sequence). CDR3 length: 16 amino acids. V lost 1 base, J lost 11 bases, and 13 bases stayed unmatched.

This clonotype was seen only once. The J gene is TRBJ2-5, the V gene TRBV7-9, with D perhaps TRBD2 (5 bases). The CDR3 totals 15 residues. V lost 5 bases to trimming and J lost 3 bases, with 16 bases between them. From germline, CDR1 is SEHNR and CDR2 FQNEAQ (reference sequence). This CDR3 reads CASSTQTLVKETQYF. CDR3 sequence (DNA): TGTGCCAGCAGCACCCAAACACTAGTGAAAGAGACCCAGTACTTC.

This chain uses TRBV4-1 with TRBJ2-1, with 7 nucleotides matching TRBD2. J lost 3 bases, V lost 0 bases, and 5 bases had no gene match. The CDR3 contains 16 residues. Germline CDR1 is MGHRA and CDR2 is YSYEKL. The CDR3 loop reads CASSQEEAGFYNEQFF. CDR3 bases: TGCGCCAGCAGCCAAGAAGAAGCGGGGTTCTACAATGAGCAGTTCTTC.

The CDR3 reads CSARVGLGGSNTGELFF. The CDR3 DNA is TGCAGTGCTAGAGTGGGTTTAGGGGGATCGAACACCGGGGAGCTGTTTTTT. The chain recombines TRBV20-1 with TRBJ2-2; D may be TRBD1 (6 bases). From germline, CDR1 is DFQATT and CDR2 SNEGSKA (reference sequence). V lost 1 base, J lost 0 bases, and 15 bases lay in between. This CDR3 comprises 17 residues.

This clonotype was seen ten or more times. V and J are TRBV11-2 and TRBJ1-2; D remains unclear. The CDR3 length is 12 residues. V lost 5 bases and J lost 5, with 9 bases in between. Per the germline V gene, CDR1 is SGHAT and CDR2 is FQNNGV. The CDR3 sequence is CASSAQGYGYTF. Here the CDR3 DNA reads TGTGCCAGCAGCGCGCAAGGGTATGGCTACACCTTC. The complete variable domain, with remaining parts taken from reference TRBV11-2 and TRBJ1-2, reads EAGVAQSPRYKIIEKRQSVAFWCNPISGHATLYWYQQILGQGPKLLIQFQNNGVVDDSQLPKDRFSAERLKGVDSTLKIQPAKLEDSAVYLCASSAQGYGYTFGSGTRLTVV.

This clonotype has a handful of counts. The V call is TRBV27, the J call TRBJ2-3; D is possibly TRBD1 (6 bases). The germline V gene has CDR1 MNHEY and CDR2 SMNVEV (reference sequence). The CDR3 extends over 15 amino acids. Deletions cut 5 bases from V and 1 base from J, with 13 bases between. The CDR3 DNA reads TGTGCCAGCAGTCCTCCCTCAGGGGGCACAGATACGCAGTATTTT. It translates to CASSPPSGGTDTQYF.

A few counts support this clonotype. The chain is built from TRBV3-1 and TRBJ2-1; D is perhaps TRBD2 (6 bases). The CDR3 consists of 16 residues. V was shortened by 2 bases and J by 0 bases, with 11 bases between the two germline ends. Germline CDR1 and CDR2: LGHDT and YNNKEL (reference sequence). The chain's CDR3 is CASSQIAGSSYNEQFF. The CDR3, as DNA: TGTGCCAGCAGCCAAATCGCGGGAAGCTCCTACAATGAGCAGTTCTTC.

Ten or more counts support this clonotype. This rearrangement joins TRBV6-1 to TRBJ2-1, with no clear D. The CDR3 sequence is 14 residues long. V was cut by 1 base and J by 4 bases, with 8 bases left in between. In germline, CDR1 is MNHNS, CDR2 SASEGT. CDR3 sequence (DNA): TGTGCCAGCAGTGAAGATCACGGTTACAATGAGCAGTTCTTC. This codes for CASSEDHGYNEQFF.

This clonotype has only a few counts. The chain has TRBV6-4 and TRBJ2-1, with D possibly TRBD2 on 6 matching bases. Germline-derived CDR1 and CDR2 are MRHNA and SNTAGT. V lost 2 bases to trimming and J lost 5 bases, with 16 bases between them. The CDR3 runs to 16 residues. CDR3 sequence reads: CASSDGKREHNNEQFF. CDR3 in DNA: TGTGCCAGCAGTGACGGCAAACGGGAGCACAACAATGAGCAGTTCTTC.

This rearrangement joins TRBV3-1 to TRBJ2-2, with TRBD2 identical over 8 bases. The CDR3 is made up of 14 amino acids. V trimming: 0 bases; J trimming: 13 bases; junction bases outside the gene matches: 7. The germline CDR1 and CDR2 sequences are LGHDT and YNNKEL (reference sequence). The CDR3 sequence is CASSQDRGGLVLFF. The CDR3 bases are TGTGCCAGCAGCCAAGATCGGGGGGGGCTTGTGCTGTTTTTT.

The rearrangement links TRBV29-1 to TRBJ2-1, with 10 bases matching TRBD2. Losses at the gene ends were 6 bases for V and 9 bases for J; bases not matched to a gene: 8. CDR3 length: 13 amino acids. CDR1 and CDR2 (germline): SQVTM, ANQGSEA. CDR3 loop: CSVSGRVAGEQFF. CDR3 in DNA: TGCAGCGTGAGCGGGAGGGTCGCCGGTGAGCAGTTCTTC.

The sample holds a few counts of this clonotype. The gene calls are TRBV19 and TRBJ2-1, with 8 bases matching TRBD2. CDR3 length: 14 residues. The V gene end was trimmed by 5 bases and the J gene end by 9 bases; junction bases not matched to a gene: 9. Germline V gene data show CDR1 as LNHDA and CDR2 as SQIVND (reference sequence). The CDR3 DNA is TGTGCCAGTAGTCAATCCGGGAGGGCGGGTGAGCAGTTCTTC. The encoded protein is CASSQSGRAGEQFF.